This T cell receptor (beta chain) was found in a study of shared clonotypes between healthy human individuals (dated by TCRdb to about 2020). Concerning the study at large: A couple of women and a few men aged 18 to 49 years were included in the cohort. The study deeply sequenced blood TCR repertoires of 5 or 6 healthy adults to estimate repertoire size and the extent of clonotype sharing between individuals. Each donor's leukapheresis produced roughly between roughly 0.9 and 8.9 billion PBMCs. To increase sequencing depth and limit assay-specific biases, TCR repertoire library preparation and sequencing were carried out by different laboratories using diverse techniques. Per donor, three plates each were used for CD4 naive and CD4 memory, two for CD8 naive, and one for CD8 memory.

The investigation overall reported the following: Sharing across a few donors was observed for about 5% of naive CD4, under 4% of naive CD8, over 2% of memory CD4, and roughly 0.43% of memory CD8 clonotypes. Because the study included a small number of donors, the genetic and exposure-history diversity represented was limited. Pairwise subsampling led to the expectation that sequencing depth would affect the degree of clonotype sharing among donors. Sampling was restricted to blood, and TCR repertoires in tissues likely differ from the TCR repertoires found in blood. Incomplete sequencing was indicated by rarefaction of sorted-subset datasets, despite the large sequencing depth. Compared with non-shared clonotypes, clonotypes shared by all four sorted-subset donors had higher generation probabilities. Larger estimated clonotype richness was generally found for naive subsets than for memory subsets.

Remarks on this clone: The specificity of this receptor is unknown. No clone much larger than this one lies a single base away; base qualities are absent.

In the germline V gene, CDR1 corresponds to MNHEY and CDR2 to SVGAGI. Relative to germline, V is 5 bases shorter and J is 3 bases shorter, with 14 bases between their ends. The CDR3 measures 15 amino acids from cysteine to phenylalanine. Only the CDR3 region is kept as DNA, spanning 45 bases read in frame from base 1. The donors were healthy, HIV-negative adults who had no recently reported acute infections or vaccinations. Every donor was a Caucasian adult residing in Nashville, Tennessee, USA. Magnetic negative selection was used to enrich CD4+ T cells, after which naive cells were positively selected on CD45RA and the negative fraction became the memory subset. Blood was obtained by leukapheresis, after which PBMCs were separated by Ficoll-Histopaque density gradient centrifugation and cryopreserved in liquid nitrogen vapor phase. Purity and quantity of every magnetically sorted T cell population were checked by analytical flow cytometry. Genomic DNA was isolated from every sorted fraction and measured by UV absorbance on a Nanodrop 2000c.

Using the deep immunoSEQ assay, multiplex PCR amplified TCR CDR3 regions from genomic DNA. For each cell subset, the extracted genomic DNA was distributed evenly across all wells of several immunoSEQ 96-well plates, and each plate served as one replicate. For sorted subsets, each replicate PCR was loaded with about 0.2 ug genomic DNA, equivalent to about 30,000 T cell genomes. The purified libraries were quantified using a Qubit 3.0 fluorometer, sized with a Bioanalyzer 2100, and then quantified again using the KAPA Library Quantification kit. Every immunoSEQ 96-well plate was sequenced on a dedicated single-read 150-cycle Illumina NextSeq 550 flow cell. The original methods were these. Because the immunoSEQ output included only junctional sequences and no quality scores, the filtering could not be the same as the filtering used for full-length reads. To assign V/J genes and CDR3, sequences were annotated using PyIR, a Python wrapper for IgBLAST v1.9, with IMGT germline references. Reads with weak V/J assignments (E-value above 1e-6), missing CDR3, stop codons, out-of-frame junctions, or ambiguous translated residues were removed. V3J clonotypes were defined as sequences sharing the same inferred V gene, J gene, and CDR3 amino acid sequence. Percentage overlap between repertoires was computed as shared unique clonotypes divided by the size of the smaller repertoire. Three approaches were used to assess repertoire richness: RTK rarefaction, the Chao1 estimator, and Recon v2.1 estimates of unobserved clonotypes. OLGA was used to compute generation probabilities for all TCRbeta clonotypes that the gDNA method yielded from a few donors. This is the immuneACCESS table as TCRdb keeps it, with only in-frame sequences that have V and J called. A part of the clones is gone; compared with another copy, unresolved V genes explain less than half, and the rest is unexplained. V and J calls and clone size come straight from that table; D and trimming were deduced from the DNA. This sample holds more than 1.2 million clones; approximately 98.5% were observed only once. The ten largest clones represent 0.36% of the sample.

The sequenced sample was naive CD4+ T cells sorted from blood. This specimen's cell subset or site label, per the study, means: CD45RA+ positively selected. The TCR sequence derives from a man aged 30 to 45 in good health. The rearranged segments are TRBV6-5 and TRBJ2-1; tentative D gene TRBD1, with 6 bases matching. For the CDR3, the sequence is CASSLRDTSYNEQFF. The nucleotide sequence reads TGTGCCAGCAGTCTCCGGGACACTAGCTACAATGAGCAGTTCTTC.